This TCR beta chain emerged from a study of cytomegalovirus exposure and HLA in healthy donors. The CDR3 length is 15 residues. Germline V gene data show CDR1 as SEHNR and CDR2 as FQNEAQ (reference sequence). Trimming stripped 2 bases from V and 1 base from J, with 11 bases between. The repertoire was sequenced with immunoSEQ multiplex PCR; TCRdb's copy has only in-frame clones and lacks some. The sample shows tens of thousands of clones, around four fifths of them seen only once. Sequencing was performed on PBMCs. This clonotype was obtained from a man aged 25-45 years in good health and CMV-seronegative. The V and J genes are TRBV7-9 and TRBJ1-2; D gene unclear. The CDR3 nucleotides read TGTGCCAGCAGCTTAACAACAGCAATTAACTATGGCTACACCTTC. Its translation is CASSLTTAINYGYTF.